This TCR beta chain appears in the sequencing data of a study of cytomegalovirus exposure and HLA in healthy donors. The study ran its PCR with 60 Vbeta and 13 Jbeta primers. Measured with immunoSEQ multiplex PCR; TCRdb has only the in-frame clones, and not every one. The table has 99,000 or so clones, around 80% seen once. CDR1 and CDR2 (germline): MNHNS, SASEGT. Trimming cost V 5 bases and J 3 bases; bases outside gene matches: 7. The CDR3 consists of 14 residues. The chain is built from TRBV6-1 and TRBJ2-7, with 7 bases that match TRBD2. The sequence came from a man between 18 and 29 years old in good health and CMV-seronegative. Source material: PBMCs. CDR3 nucleotides: TGTGCCAGCAGTTATCGACTAGCCCTCTACGAGCAGTACTTC. Translating it yields CASSYRLALYEQYF.